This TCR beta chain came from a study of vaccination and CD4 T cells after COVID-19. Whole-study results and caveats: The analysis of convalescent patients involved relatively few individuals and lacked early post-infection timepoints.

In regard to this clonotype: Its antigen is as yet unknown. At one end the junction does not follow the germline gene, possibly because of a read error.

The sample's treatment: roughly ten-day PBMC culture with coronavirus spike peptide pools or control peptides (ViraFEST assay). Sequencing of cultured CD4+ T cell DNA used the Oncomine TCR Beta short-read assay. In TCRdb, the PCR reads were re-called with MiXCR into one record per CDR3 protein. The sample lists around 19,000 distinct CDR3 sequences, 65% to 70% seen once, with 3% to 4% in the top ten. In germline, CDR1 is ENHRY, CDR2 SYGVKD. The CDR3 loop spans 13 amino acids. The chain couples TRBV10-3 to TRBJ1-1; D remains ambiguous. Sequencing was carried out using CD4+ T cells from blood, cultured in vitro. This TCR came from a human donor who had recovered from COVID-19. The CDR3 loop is CAISQSRGTEAFF. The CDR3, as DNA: TGTGCCATCAGTCAGTCGCGGGGCACTGAAGCTTTCTTT.